The subject of this entry is one TCR beta chain. Only in-frame clones appear in the TCRdb table, and some are missing; sequencing was by immunoSEQ multiplex PCR. The sample lists approximately 220,000 clones; roughly nine tenths were seen once. This entry is derived from a study of blood T cell repertoires in COVID-19. The sample consisted of PBMCs or T cells enriched from blood (not recorded which). The TCR originated in a woman aged 30 to 39 with acute COVID-19.

The CDR3 nucleotides are TGTGCCAGCAGCGCCTCCGGGACAGGGAAGGAAAAACTGTTTTTT. This translates into CASSASGTGKEKLFF. The rearrangement uses TRBV9 and TRBJ1-4; 9 bases fit TRBD1. V was pared by 3 bases and J by 8 bases, with 8 bases of the junction left unmatched. The CDR3 is 15 amino acids. Germline V CDR1 and CDR2: SGDLS, YYNGEE.